This entry is about one T cell receptor (beta chain). CDR3 length: 17 amino acids. Germline values: CDR1 DFQATT, CDR2 SNEGSKA (reference sequence). V gave up 2 bases and J gave up 6 bases, with 23 bases separating them. The people who gave samples were healthy Caucasians from Russia, aged about 6 to 100. Next came a second PCR, run for roughly 6 to 11 cycles, which used a sample-barcoded 5' primer along with a J-beta primer mix. Through a template-switch adaptor with 12 random nucleotides, each cDNA molecule received a tag. MiXCR was run by TCRdb on the 5' RACE reads, yielding one entry per CDR3 protein. The table lists roughly 1.4 million distinct CDR3 sequences, approximately 63% of them singletons, with 6.5% to 8.5% in the top ten. This entry comes from a study of blood T cells in healthy people across ages.

What was sequenced was blood. This TCR derives from a young man in good health. The chain recombines TRBV20-1 with TRBJ2-1, with D possibly TRBD2 on 7 matching bases. The CDR3 nucleotides are TGCAGTGCTAGAAATCCCAAACAGGGAGGGTGGGTCAATGAGCAGTTCTTC. Protein product: CSARNPKQGGWVNEQFF.